The 31 T cell receptor beta chains reported below all come from one sample, sequenced in a study of post-analysis software for immune sequencing data. Unique-molecular-identifier-tagged TCR beta cDNA libraries were used. TCRdb re-called the PCR reads with MiXCR, one entry per CDR3 protein. This sample has 800,000 to 950,000 distinct CDR3 sequences, with roughly 50% found just once. General study findings and limits: Higher frequency in patients than in controls was seen for roughly five TRBV segments, with TRBV5-6, TRBV5-1 and TRBV20-1 among them.

These receptors have no identified antigens. Sequences were obtained from blood. Every receptor here comes from a girl aged 5-17 years with multiple sclerosis.

This clonotype was seen only a few times. The CDR3: CASSPGVSTEAFF. CDR3 sequence (DNA): TGTGCCAGCTCACCGGGCGTTTCCACTGAAGCTTTCTTT. The V gene is TRBV18, the J gene TRBJ1-1, with D uncertain. The CDR3 length is 13 residues. Trimming cost V 3 bases and J 4 bases, with 9 bases left between them. Germline values: CDR1 KGHSH, CDR2 LQKENI.

V is TRBV5-1 and J is TRBJ2-5, with 7 bases matching TRBD2. The V gene's germline CDR1 is SGHRS and CDR2 YFSETQ. The ends lost 1 base at V and 4 bases at J; junction bases unmatched: 7. The CDR3 runs to 15 residues. Written as DNA, the CDR3 is TGCGCCAGCAGCTTGTACGGGGGGAGTCTAGAGACCCAGTACTTC. Its translation: CASSLYGGSLETQYF.

This chain connects TRBV9 to TRBJ1-2; D call uncertain. The CDR3 runs 13 residues. V was pared by 3 bases and J by 2 bases, with 8 bases between. Germline CDR1 and CDR2: SGDLS and YYNGEE. CDR3 sequence (DNA): TGTGCCAGCAGCGCGACGGCGAACTATGGCTACACCTTC. Protein sequence: CASSATANYGYTF.

This clonotype came up a few times. V gene TRBV12-5 combines with J gene TRBJ2-5; TRBD2 agrees at 12 bases. The trim removed 6 bases at V and 3 bases at J, leaving 2 bases unmatched. Germline loops: CDR1 LGHNT, CDR2 FRNRAP. This CDR3 has 14 residues. CDR3 in DNA: TGTGCTAGTGGGAGGACTAGCGGGGAAGAGACCCAGTACTTC. This codes for CASGRTSGEETQYF. The whole variable domain, filled in from reference TRBV12-5 and TRBJ2-5, reads DARVTQTPRHKVTEMGQEVTMRCQPILGHNTVFWYRQTMMQGLELLAYFRNRAPLDDSGMPKDRFSAEMPDATLATLKIQPSEPRDSAVYFCASGRTSGEETQYFGPGTRLLVL.

The chain combines TRBV4-2 with TRBJ2-1; 9 bases map to TRBD2. This CDR3 is built from 22 residues. Germline V lookup: CDR1 LGHNA, CDR2 YNFKEQ. V was pared by 0 bases and J by 0 bases, with 18 bases of the junction left unmatched. Here the CDR3 reads CASSQEPRLGSGGLISYNEQFF. As DNA, the CDR3 is TGTGCCAGCAGCCAAGAGCCCAGACTTGGTAGCGGGGGCCTGATCTCCTACAATGAGCAGTTCTTC.

V and J are TRBV29-1 and TRBJ2-5; D uncertain. CDR1 SQVTM and CDR2 ANQGSEA come from the germline V gene. V lost 6 bases to trimming and J lost 5 bases, with 22 bases between them. The CDR3 runs to 15 residues. CDR3 region: CSVVSWVYGRETQYF. In DNA form, the CDR3 reads TGCAGCGTCGTCAGCTGGGTGTACGGACGGGAGACCCAGTACTTC.

The chain uses TRBV15 and TRBJ1-5; unclear D gene. The CDR3 sequence is 17 residues long. Trimming left V 0 bases short and J 2 bases short, with 14 bases between. Germline V CDR1 and CDR2: LNHNV, YYDKDF (reference sequence). CDR3 in DNA: TGTGCCACCAGCAGAGATCCTGCCGGATGGGGCAATCAGCCCCAGCATTTT. Translated, it gives CATSRDPAGWGNQPQHF.

Regarding this clonotype: The junction departs from germline at one end; a sequencing error may be responsible. J is TRBJ2-7 and V is TRBV6-5, with D uncertain. The CDR3 is made up of 16 amino acids. Germline lookup yields CDR1 MNHEY and CDR2 SVGAGI. Here the CDR3 reads CAGSYQVRAANYEQYF. The CDR3, as DNA: TGTGCCGGCAGTTACCAAGTCCGGGCTGCGAACTACGAGCAGTACTTC.

This clonotype has only a few counts. V and J are TRBV5-1 and TRBJ1-2; 8 nucleotides match TRBD1. CDR1 SGHRS and CDR2 YFSETQ come from the germline V gene. With 7 bases clipped from V and 8 bases from J, the junction kept 7 bases outside the gene matches. This CDR3 contains 12 residues. The CDR3 sequence is CASGPGGEGYTF. Here the CDR3 DNA reads TGCGCCAGCGGCCCAGGGGGCGAGGGCTACACCTTC. The full variable domain, in which reference TRBV5-1 and TRBJ1-2 provide the parts outside the CDR3, is KAGVTQTPRYLIKTRGQQVTLSCSPISGHRSVSWYQQTPGQGLQFLFEYFSETQRNKGNFPGRFSGRQFSNSRSEMNVSTLELGDSALYLCASGPGGEGYTFGSGTRLTVV.

This chain links TRBV5-6 with TRBJ2-3, with 12 nucleotides matching TRBD2. Losses at the gene ends were 0 bases for V and 3 bases for J; bases not matched to a gene: 14. This CDR3 contains 20 residues. Looked up from germline, CDR1 is SGHDT and CDR2 is YYEEEE. CDR3 residues: CASSLARVWVGLAGTDTQYF. DNA for the CDR3: TGTGCCAGCAGCTTGGCGAGGGTCTGGGTTGGACTAGCGGGGACAGATACGCAGTATTTT.

To note about this clonotype: At one end, the junction sequence differs from germline, possibly due to a read error. CDR3 protein: CASSHRDYSNNEQFF. DNA of the CDR3: TGTGCCAGCAGCCACCGGGACTACTCCAACAATGAGCAGTTCTTC. The V and J genes are TRBV5-5 and TRBJ2-1; 7 nucleotides agree with TRBD2. The V gene's germline CDR1 is SGHKS and CDR2 YYEKEE (reference sequence). This CDR3 has 15 residues.

The genes are TRBV15 and TRBJ2-7, with 7 bases that match TRBD1. CDR1 is LNHNV, CDR2 YYDKDF, per germline (reference sequence). The CDR3 runs 15 residues. Losses at the gene ends were 2 bases for V and 0 bases for J; bases not matched to a gene: 4. CDR3 DNA sequence: TGTGCCACCAGCAGACAGGACAGGAGCTCCTACGAGCAGTACTTC. Translated: CATSRQDRSSYEQYF.

This clonotype occurred a few times. This sequence joins TRBV20-1 and TRBJ1-2, with TRBD1 identical over 8 bases. Germline V lookup: CDR1 DFQATT, CDR2 SNEGSKA (reference sequence). The CDR3 runs 15 residues. J gave up 3 bases and V 6 bases, and 12 bases lay outside the gene matches. The CDR3 region has the DNA TGCAGTGCCGCAACCGGGACAGGTCCCTACTATGGCTACACCTTC. Amino acids: CSAATGTGPYYGYTF.

Only one count was recorded for this clonotype. CDR3 protein: CASSLAAGKNTEAFF. CDR3 DNA: TGTGCCAGCAGCTTAGCGGCAGGGAAGAACACTGAAGCTTTCTTT. V gene TRBV7-9 combines with J gene TRBJ1-1; D may be TRBD1 (5 bases). This CDR3 region has 15 residues. V was shortened by 0 bases and J by 1 base, with 9 bases between the two germline ends. CDR1 SEHNR and CDR2 FQNEAQ come from the germline V gene (reference sequence).

The V and J genes are TRBV29-1 and TRBJ1-6, with D possibly TRBD1 on 5 matching bases. V was trimmed by 4 bases and J by 14 bases, leaving 15 bases between them. CDR1 and CDR2 from the germline V gene are SQVTM and ANQGSEA. The CDR3 has 12 amino acids. CDR3 nucleotides: TGCAGCGTTGTCGGGGGAGACGGATCCCTCCACTTT. Protein: CSVVGGDGSLHF.

The V and J genes are TRBV6-2 or TRBV6-3 and TRBJ2-7; 14 nucleotides match TRBD2. V lost 2 bases, J lost 3 bases, and 9 bases stayed unmatched. The CDR3 sequence is 18 residues long. CDR1 and CDR2 (germline): MNHEY, SVGEGT. CDR3 DNA: TGTGCCAGCAGTTACCCCGGGACTAGCGGGAGTCGTCTCTACGAGCAGTACTTC. This translates into CASSYPGTSGSRLYEQYF.

This clonotype was observed a handful of times. This sequence joins TRBV7-9 and TRBJ1-1, with D maybe TRBD1 (5 bases). The CDR3 spans 14 residues. V was clipped by 4 bases and J by 2 bases, with 11 bases between them. Germline V gives CDR1 SEHNR, CDR2 FQNEAQ (reference sequence). The DNA of the CDR3 is TGTGCCAGCAGCTCAACAGGAGATAACACTGAAGCTTTCTTT. Translated, it gives CASSSTGDNTEAFF.

This clonotype was seen more than once but under ten times. This chain joins TRBV28 and TRBJ2-3; D may be TRBD2 (5 bases). Trimming left V 3 bases short and J 2 bases short, with 15 bases between. Germline V CDR1 and CDR2: MDHEN, SYDVKM. The CDR3 has 16 amino acids. The DNA for the CDR3 is TGTGCCAGCAGTTTCCTAGGACGGGGATTCACAGATACGCAGTATTTT. It encodes CASSFLGRGFTDTQYF.

The chain combines TRBV5-1 with TRBJ2-7, with D perhaps TRBD1 (5 bases). Germline assignment: CDR1 SGHRS and CDR2 YFSETQ. The CDR3 totals 15 residues. Trimming cost V 0 bases and J 5 bases, with 15 bases left between them. In nucleotides, the CDR3 is TGCGCCAGCAGCTTGGATGTCAGGGCATTCGACGAGCAGTACTTC. It specifies CASSLDVRAFDEQYF.

The chain recombines TRBV15 with TRBJ2-5; 10 nucleotides align to TRBD1. With 4 bases clipped from V and 1 base from J, the junction kept 3 bases outside the gene matches. CDR1 is LNHNV, CDR2 YYDKDF, per germline (reference sequence). The CDR3 spans 15 residues. CDR3 amino acids: CATSTGDRGQETQYF. The CDR3 nucleotides are TGTGCCACCAGCACCGGGGACAGGGGCCAAGAGACCCAGTACTTC.

The chain couples TRBV7-9 to TRBJ1-2; 10 bases align to TRBD1. V trimming: 2 bases; J trimming: 6 bases; junction bases outside the gene matches: 6. Germline V gene sequence: CDR1 SEHNR, CDR2 FQNEAQ (reference sequence). The CDR3 totals 15 residues. Here the CDR3 DNA reads TGTGCCAGCAGCTTAAAGGACAGGGGGTTAGATGGCTACACCTTC. This codes for CASSLKDRGLDGYTF.

This clonotype was counted a few times. The chain carries TRBV7-9 and TRBJ2-4; D is perhaps TRBD2 (7 bases). Germline-derived CDR1 and CDR2 are SEHNR and FQNEAQ (reference sequence). The CDR3 is 15 residues long. V shed 8 bases and J shed 0 bases, with 14 bases lying between them. The CDR3 nucleotides are TGTGCCAGCGCCGGGGGGCAGGGAGCCAAAAACATTCAGTACTTC. This encodes CASAGGQGAKNIQYF.

This clonotype was detected only a few times. The CDR3 here is CASSEWTKDEQYF. The CDR3 nucleotides are TGTGCCAGCAGTGAGTGGACTAAGGACGAGCAGTACTTC. The chain uses TRBV2 and TRBJ2-5; D is perhaps TRBD2 (6 bases). The J call may not be correct, given that the DNA end is closer to TRBJ2-7. CDR1 and CDR2 from the germline V gene are SNHLY and FYNNEI. The CDR3 runs to 13 residues.

The rearrangement links TRBV29-1 to TRBJ2-7, with 7 bases matching TRBD1. This CDR3 is built from 13 residues. The junction had 5 bases not matched to a gene; V was cut back by 3 bases and J by 3 bases. Germline V gene lookup returns CDR1 SQVTM and CDR2 ANQGSEA. The CDR3 protein is CSVEVRGFYEQYF. The CDR3 nucleotides are TGCAGCGTTGAGGTCAGGGGGTTCTACGAGCAGTACTTC.

This chain joins TRBV7-2 and TRBJ2-7, with TRBD2 matching over 8 bases. Trimming cost V 2 bases and J 4 bases; bases outside gene matches: 7. The CDR3 loop spans 15 amino acids. CDR1 is SGHTA, CDR2 FQGNSA, per germline. The CDR3 protein is CASSLIAGFLYEQYF. The CDR3 nucleotides read TGTGCCAGCAGCTTAATAGCGGGGTTCCTATACGAGCAGTACTTC.

This clonotype was counted only a few times. The CDR3 DNA reads TGCAGCGGTACAGACGGGTCTAACTATGGCTACACCTTC. It codes for CSGTDGSNYGYTF. The chain uses TRBV29-1 and TRBJ1-2; no clear D. V lost 7 bases and J lost 0, with 12 bases in between. This CDR3 is built from 13 residues. Germline V gene lookup returns CDR1 SQVTM and CDR2 ANQGSEA.

J is TRBJ2-2 and V is TRBV5-1; D is unresolved. This CDR3 comprises 16 residues. Germline CDR1 is SGHRS and CDR2 is YFSETQ. The V end lost 4 bases, the J end lost 6 bases, and 19 bases lay between the germline ends. CDR3 loop: CASSLPKRAVAGELFF. The CDR3 bases are TGCGCCAGCAGCCTGCCGAAGCGAGCAGTTGCCGGGGAGCTGTTTTTT.

There are a few counts of this clonotype. The chain combines TRBV29-1 with TRBJ1-1; D is unresolved. V gave up 0 bases and J gave up 7 bases, with 21 bases separating them. The CDR3 contains 16 residues. From germline, CDR1 is SQVTM and CDR2 ANQGSEA. CDR3 sequence: CSVEDLLATGFVEAFF. As DNA, the CDR3 is TGCAGCGTTGAAGATCTCCTCGCGACCGGATTCGTTGAAGCTTTCTTT.

This clonotype was detected a few times. This chain connects TRBV20-1 to TRBJ2-1; a possible D gene is TRBD2 (5 bases). V lost 6 bases to trimming and J lost 3 bases, with 9 bases between them. The length of the CDR3 is 12 residues. The germline CDR1 and CDR2 sequences are DFQATT and SNEGSKA (reference sequence). CDR3 in DNA: TGCAGTGCCTCCAGCGGCTACAATGAGCAGTTCTTC. Protein: CSASSGYNEQFF.

This clonotype was seen more than once but under ten times. This sequence joins TRBV14 and TRBJ2-3, with D unresolved. V dropped 1 base and J dropped 2 bases, with 10 bases sitting between them. The CDR3 contains 15 residues. Germline assignment: CDR1 SGHDN and CDR2 FVKESK. CDR3 amino acids: CASSQATTYTDTQYF. The CDR3 nucleotides are TGTGCCAGCAGCCAAGCAACCACCTACACAGATACGCAGTATTTT.

The J gene is TRBJ2-7, the V gene TRBV9; D is uncertain. Germline CDR1 is SGDLS and CDR2 is YYNGEE. Trimming left V 3 bases short and J 7 bases short, with 38 bases between. The CDR3 is 21 residues long. CDR3 bases: TGTGCCAGCAGCGATGACGCTCCGTTTAGGTTGTGGGGTCCTCTACTTTGGGAGCAGTACTTC. Translation: CASSDDAPFRLWGPLLWEQYF.